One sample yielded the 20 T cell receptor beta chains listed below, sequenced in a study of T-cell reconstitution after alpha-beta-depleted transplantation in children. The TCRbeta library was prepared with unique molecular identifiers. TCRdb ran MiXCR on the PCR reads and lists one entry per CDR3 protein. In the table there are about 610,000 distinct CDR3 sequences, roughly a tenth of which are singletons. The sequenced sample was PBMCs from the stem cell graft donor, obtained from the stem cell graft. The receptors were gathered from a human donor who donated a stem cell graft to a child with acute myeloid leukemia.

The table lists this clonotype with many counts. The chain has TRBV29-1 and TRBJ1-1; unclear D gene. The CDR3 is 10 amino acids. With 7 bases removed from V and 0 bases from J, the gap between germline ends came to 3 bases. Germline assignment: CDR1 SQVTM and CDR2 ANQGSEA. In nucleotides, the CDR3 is TGCAGCGCCGTGAACACTGAAGCTTTCTTT. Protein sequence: CSAVNTEAFF.

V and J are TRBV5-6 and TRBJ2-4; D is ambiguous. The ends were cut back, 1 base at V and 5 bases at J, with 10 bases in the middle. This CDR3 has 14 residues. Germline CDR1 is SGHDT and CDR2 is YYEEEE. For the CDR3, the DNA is TGTGCCAGCAGCTTGAAGGAAAGGGAAAACATTCAGTACTTC. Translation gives CASSLKERENIQYF.

The DNA of the CDR3 is TGTGCCACCAGCGACCAGGGGGCTTTGAACACTGAAGCTTTCTTT. Translation: CATSDQGALNTEAFF. V is TRBV15 and J is TRBJ1-1, with 8 bases lining up with TRBD1. The CDR3 length is 15 residues. CDR1 LNHNV and CDR2 YYDKDF come from the germline V gene (reference sequence). Trimming took 5 bases from V and 0 from J; bases not matched to a gene: 5. Full variable domain (missing parts from reference TRBV15 and TRBJ1-1): DAMVIQNPRYQVTQFGKPVTLSCSQTLNHNVMYWYQQKSSQAPKLLFHYYDKDFNNEADTPDNFQSRRPNTSFCFLDIRSPGLGDTAMYLCATSDQGALNTEAFFGQGTRLTVV.

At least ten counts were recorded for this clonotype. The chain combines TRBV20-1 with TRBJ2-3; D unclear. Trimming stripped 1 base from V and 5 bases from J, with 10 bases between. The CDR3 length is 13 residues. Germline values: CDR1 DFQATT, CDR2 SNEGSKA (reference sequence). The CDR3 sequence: CSARGMMGDTQYF. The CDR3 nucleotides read TGCAGTGCTAGAGGCATGATGGGAGATACGCAGTATTTT.

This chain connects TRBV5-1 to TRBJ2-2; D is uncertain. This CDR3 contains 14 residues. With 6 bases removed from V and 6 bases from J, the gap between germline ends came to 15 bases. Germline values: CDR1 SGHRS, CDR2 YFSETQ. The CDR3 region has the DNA TGCGCCAGCATGATTTTGCCCTCTTCCGGGGAGCTGTTTTTT. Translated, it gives CASMILPSSGELFF. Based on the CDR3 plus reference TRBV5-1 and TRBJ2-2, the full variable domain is KAGVTQTPRYLIKTRGQQVTLSCSPISGHRSVSWYQQTPGQGLQFLFEYFSETQRNKGNFPGRFSGRQFSNSRSEMNVSTLELGDSALYLCASMILPSSGELFFGEGSRLTVL.

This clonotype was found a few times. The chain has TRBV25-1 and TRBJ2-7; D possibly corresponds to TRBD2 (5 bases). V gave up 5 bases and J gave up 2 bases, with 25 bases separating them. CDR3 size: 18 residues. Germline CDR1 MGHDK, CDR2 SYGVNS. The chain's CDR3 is CASSHESPYGVLPYEQYF. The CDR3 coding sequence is TGTGCCAGCAGTCACGAATCCCCCTACGGGGTTTTACCCTACGAGCAGTACTTC.

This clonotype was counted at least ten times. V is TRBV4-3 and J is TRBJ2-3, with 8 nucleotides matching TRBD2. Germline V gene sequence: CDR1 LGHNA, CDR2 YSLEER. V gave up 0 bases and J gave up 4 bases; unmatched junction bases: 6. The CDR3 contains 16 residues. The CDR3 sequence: CASSQDLAGGADTQYF. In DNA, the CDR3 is TGCGCCAGCAGCCAAGATCTGGCGGGAGGCGCAGATACGCAGTATTTT.

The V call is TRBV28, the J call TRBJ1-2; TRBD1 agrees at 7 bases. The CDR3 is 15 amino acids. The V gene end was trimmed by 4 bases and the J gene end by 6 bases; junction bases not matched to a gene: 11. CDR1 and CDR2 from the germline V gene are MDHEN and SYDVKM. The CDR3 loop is CASSSTGWDSDGYTF. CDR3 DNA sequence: TGTGCCAGCAGTTCGACAGGGTGGGATTCCGATGGCTACACCTTC.

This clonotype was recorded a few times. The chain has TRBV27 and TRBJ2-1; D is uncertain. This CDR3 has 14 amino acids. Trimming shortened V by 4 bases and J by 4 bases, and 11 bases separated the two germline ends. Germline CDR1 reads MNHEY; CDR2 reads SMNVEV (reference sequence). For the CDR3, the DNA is TGTGCCAGCAGTTCAAAGACTTTTTACAATGAGCAGTTCTTC. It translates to CASSSKTFYNEQFF.

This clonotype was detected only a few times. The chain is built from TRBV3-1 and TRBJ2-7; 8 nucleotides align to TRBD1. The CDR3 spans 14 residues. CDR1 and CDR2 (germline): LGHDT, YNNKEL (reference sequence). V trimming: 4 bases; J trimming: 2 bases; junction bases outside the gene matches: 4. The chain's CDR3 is CASSRLDRAYEQYF. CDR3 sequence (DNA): TGTGCCAGCAGCCGATTGGACAGGGCCTACGAGCAGTACTTC.

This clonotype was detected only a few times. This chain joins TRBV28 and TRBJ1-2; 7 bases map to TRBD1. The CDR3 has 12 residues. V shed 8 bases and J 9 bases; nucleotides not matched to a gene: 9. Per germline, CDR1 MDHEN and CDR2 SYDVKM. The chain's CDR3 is CASETGRLSYTF. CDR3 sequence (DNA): TGTGCCAGCGAGACAGGGAGACTAAGCTACACCTTC.

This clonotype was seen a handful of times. CDR3 DNA: TGCAGTGCCCGGACTAGCAGGGGCTCGGGGTCCTACAATGAGCAGTTCTTC. It translates to CSARTSRGSGSYNEQFF. The rearrangement uses TRBV20-1 and TRBJ2-1, with 8 bases lining up with TRBD2. V shed 6 bases and J 1 base; nucleotides not matched to a gene: 14. Germline CDR1 DFQATT, CDR2 SNEGSKA (reference sequence). The CDR3 covers 17 residues.

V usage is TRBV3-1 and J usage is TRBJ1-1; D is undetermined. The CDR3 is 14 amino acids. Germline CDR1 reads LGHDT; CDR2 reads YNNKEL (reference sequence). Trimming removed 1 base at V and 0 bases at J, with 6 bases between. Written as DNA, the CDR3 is TGTGCCAGCAGCCAAGGGCAGTTGAACACTGAAGCTTTCTTT. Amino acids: CASSQGQLNTEAFF. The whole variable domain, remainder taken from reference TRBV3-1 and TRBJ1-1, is DTAVSQTPKYLVTQMGNDKSIKCEQNLGHDTMYWYKQDSKKFLKIMFSYNNKELIINETVPNRFSPKSPDKAHLNLHINSLELGDSAVYFCASSQGQLNTEAFFGQGTRLTVV.

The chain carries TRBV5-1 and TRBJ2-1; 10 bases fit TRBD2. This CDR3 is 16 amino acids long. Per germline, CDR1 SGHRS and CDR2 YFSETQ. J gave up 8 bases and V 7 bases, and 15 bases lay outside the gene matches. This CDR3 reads CASQDRAGGPTDEQFF. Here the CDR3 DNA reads TGCGCCAGCCAGGATCGAGCGGGAGGGCCGACGGATGAGCAGTTCTTC. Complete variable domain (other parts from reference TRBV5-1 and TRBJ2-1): KAGVTQTPRYLIKTRGQQVTLSCSPISGHRSVSWYQQTPGQGLQFLFEYFSETQRNKGNFPGRFSGRQFSNSRSEMNVSTLELGDSALYLCASQDRAGGPTDEQFFGPGTRLTVL.

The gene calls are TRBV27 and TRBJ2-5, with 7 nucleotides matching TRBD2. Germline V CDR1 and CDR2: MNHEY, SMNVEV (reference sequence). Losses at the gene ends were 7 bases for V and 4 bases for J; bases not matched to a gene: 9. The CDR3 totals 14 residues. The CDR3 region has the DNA TGTGCCAGCAAAGCTCCGGCTAGCGGAGAGACCCAGTACTTC. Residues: CASKAPASGETQYF.

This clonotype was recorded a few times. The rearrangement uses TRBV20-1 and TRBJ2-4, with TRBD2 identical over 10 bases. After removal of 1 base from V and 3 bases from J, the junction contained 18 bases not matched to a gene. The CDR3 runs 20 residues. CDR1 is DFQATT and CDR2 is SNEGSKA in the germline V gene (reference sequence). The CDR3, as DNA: TGCAGTGCTAGAGCCGCCCGACTAGCGGGTTCCGGGTCATACAAAAACATTCAGTACTTC. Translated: CSARAARLAGSGSYKNIQYF.

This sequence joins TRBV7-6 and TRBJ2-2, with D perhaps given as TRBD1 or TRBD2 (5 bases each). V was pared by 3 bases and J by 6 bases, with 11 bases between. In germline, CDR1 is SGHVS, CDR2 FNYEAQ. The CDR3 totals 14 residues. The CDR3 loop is CASSLRGSAGELFF. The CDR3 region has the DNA TGTGCCAGCAGCTTGAGGGGTAGTGCCGGGGAGCTGTTTTTT.

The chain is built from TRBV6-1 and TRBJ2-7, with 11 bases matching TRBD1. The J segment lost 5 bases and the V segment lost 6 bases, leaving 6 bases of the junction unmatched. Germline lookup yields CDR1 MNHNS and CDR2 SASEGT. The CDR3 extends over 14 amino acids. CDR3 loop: CASSWGQGVDEQYF. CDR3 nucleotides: TGTGCCAGCAGCTGGGGACAGGGGGTAGACGAGCAGTACTTC.

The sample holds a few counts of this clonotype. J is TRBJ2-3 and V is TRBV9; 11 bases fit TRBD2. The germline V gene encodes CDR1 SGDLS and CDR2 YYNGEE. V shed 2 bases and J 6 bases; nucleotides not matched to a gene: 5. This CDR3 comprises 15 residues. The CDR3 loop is CASSVFSGRADTQYF. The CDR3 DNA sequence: TGTGCCAGCAGCGTGTTTAGCGGGAGGGCGGATACGCAGTATTTT.

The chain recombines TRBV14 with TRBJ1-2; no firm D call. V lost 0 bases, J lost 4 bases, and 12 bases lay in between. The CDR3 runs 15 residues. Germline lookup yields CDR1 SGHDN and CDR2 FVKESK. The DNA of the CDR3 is TGTGCCAGCAGCCAAGAGGGAAAGGCGGTCTATGGCTACACCTTC. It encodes CASSQEGKAVYGYTF.